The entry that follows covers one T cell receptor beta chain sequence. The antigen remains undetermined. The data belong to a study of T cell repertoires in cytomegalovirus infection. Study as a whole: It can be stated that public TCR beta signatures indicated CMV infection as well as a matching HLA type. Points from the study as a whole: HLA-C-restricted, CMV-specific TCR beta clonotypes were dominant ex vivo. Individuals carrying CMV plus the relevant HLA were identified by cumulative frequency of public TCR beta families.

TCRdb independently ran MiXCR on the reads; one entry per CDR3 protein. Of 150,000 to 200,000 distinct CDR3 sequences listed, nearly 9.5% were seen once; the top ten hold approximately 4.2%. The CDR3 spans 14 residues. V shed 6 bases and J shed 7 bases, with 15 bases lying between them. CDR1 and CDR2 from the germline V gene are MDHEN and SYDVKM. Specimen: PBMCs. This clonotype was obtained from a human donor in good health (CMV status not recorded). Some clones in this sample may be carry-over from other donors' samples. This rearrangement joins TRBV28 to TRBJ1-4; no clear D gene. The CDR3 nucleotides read TGTGCCAGCAGATCCAGACGGTTGGCTGAAAAACTGTTTTTT. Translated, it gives CASRSRRLAEKLFF.